This T cell receptor (beta chain) was observed in a study of long-term antiretroviral therapy in people with HIV. Researchers ran immunoSEQ v3.0 at survey level. The repertoire was sequenced with immunoSEQ multiplex PCR; TCRdb's copy has only in-frame clones and lacks some. This sample has 13,000 or so clones, with around 77% found just once. Per individual, the PBMC samples numbered at least one pre-ART and at least two post-ART. The V gene's germline CDR1 is MDHEN and CDR2 SYDVKM. CDR3 size: 13 residues. Trimming removed 4 bases from V and 3 bases from J, with 10 bases in between. Sequenced material: unsorted PBMCs, taken 1.3 years after starting antiretroviral therapy. The receptor was isolated from a woman in her late teens or twenties with HIV. This sequence joins TRBV28 and TRBJ2-7; D not resolved. As DNA, the CDR3 is TGTGCCAGCAGTTCTCAGCAGTACTACGAGCAGTACTTC. This sequence encodes CASSSQQYYEQYF.